Listed below are T cell receptor beta chains from one sample, sequenced in a study of blood T cell repertoires in COVID-19. Only in-frame clones appear in the TCRdb table, and some are missing; sequencing was by immunoSEQ multiplex PCR. Of 250,000 or so clones listed, around 93% are singletons. Sequenced: PBMCs or T cells enriched from blood (not recorded which). The source of these receptors is a man aged 40-49 years who had been exposed to COVID-19. Both conserved end residues are part of each CDR3. D genes are given only for firm matches. Expanded clones get a size class; other rows say once, few or many, or leave the size out.

J | size | D | V | CDR3 | DNA
TRBJ1-4 | NA | TRBD1 | TRBV28 | CASIRNLGQGYEKLFF | TGTGCCAGCATTCGAAACCTGGGACAGGGGTATGAAAAACTGTTTTTT
TRBJ2-7 | NA | TRBD1 | TRBV28 | CASTWDRDYEQYF | TGTGCCAGCACGTGGGACAGGGATTACGAGCAGTACTTC
TRBJ2-4 | NA | TRBD1 | TRBV30 | CAWDRGGTKNIQYF | TGTGCCTGGGACAGGGGGGGTACCAAAAACATTCAGTACTTC
TRBJ1-6 | NA | NA | TRBV6-5 | CASSREDRNNSPLHF | TGTGCCAGCAGCCGTGAGGACAGAAATAATTCACCCCTCCACTTT
TRBJ2-1 | NA | NA | TRBV18 | CASSPPRSGRSVNEQFF | TGTGCCAGCTCACCACCGCGAAGTGGGAGGAGTGTCAATGAGCAGTTCTTC
TRBJ1-1 | NA | NA | TRBV19 | CASIQAEHTEAFF | TGTGCCAGTATTCAAGCCGAACACACTGAAGCTTTCTTT
TRBJ1-5 | NA | TRBD1 | TRBV6-5 | CASSLTGYSNQPQHF | TGTGCCAGCAGCCTGACAGGGTATAGCAATCAGCCCCAGCATTTT
TRBJ2-1 | NA | NA | TRBV11-2 | CASSLGGVTGIHEQFF | TGTGCCAGCAGCTTAGGGGGGGTGACAGGGATACATGAGCAGTTCTTC
TRBJ1-6 | NA | NA | TRBV28 | CASRPTGSTYNSPLHF | TGTGCCAGCAGACCTACAGGGTCCACCTATAATTCACCCCTCCACTTT
TRBJ2-2 | few | TRBD1 | TRBV5-1 | CASSLDEPGTGDTGELFF | TGCGCCAGCAGCCTAGACGAACCCGGGACAGGGGACACCGGGGAGCTGTTTTTT
TRBJ2-5 | NA | NA | TRBV5-4 | CASTHDRRETQYF | TGTGCCAGCACTCACGACAGGCGAGAGACCCAGTACTTC
TRBJ2-7 | NA | TRBD1 | TRBV28 | CASSLLSDRVFEQYF | TGTGCCAGCAGTTTATTGTCGGACAGGGTTTTCGAGCAGTACTTC
TRBJ1-4 | NA | NA | TRBV4-1 | CASSQSPTNEKLFF | TGCGCCAGCAGCCAAAGCCCAACTAATGAAAAACTGTTTTTT